These 7 T cell receptor beta chains were all obtained from the same sample, sequenced in a study of blood T cell repertoires in COVID-19. The assay was immunoSEQ multiplex PCR, and TCRdb's table has in-frame clones only and misses some. Of 81,000 or so clones listed, around 91% are singletons. Sequences were obtained from peripheral blood. These receptor sequences come from a man aged 70-80 years with active or convalescent COVID-19.

This clone was picked up a small number of times. DNA for the CDR3: TGTGCCAGCAGTTACATCCCCGGGACAGGGCAAGAGACCCAGTACTTC. Its protein is CASSYIPGTGQETQYF. The rearrangement uses TRBV6-6 and TRBJ2-5, with 9 bases fitting TRBD1. This CDR3 is built from 16 residues. The germline gives CDR1 MNHNY, CDR2 SVGAGI (reference sequence). With 2 bases clipped from V and 2 bases from J, the junction kept 6 bases outside the gene matches.

The CDR3 bases are TGTGCCAGCAGCTTAGTCGGGGGGACTTACAATGAGCAGTTCTTC. Encoded protein: CASSLVGGTYNEQFF. This chain connects TRBV7-9 to TRBJ2-1; 7 bases fit TRBD2. The CDR3 spans 15 residues. The V and J ends lost 1 base and 4 bases, in that order; junction bases with no gene match: 4. The germline gives CDR1 SEHNR, CDR2 FQNEAQ (reference sequence).

The rearrangement uses TRBV20-1 and TRBJ2-1, with 10 nucleotides matching TRBD2. V was clipped by 3 bases and J by 8 bases; unmatched bases: 4. Germline V lookup: CDR1 DFQATT, CDR2 SNEGSKA (reference sequence). The CDR3 extends over 13 amino acids. The CDR3 loop reads CSASPAGGHEQFF. The CDR3 DNA sequence: TGCAGTGCTAGTCCAGCGGGGGGGCATGAGCAGTTCTTC.

The genes are TRBV2 and TRBJ2-3; no clear D. The V end was cut by 6 bases, the J end by 4 bases, with 8 bases between. Germline CDR1 and CDR2: SNHLY and FYNNEI. This CDR3 has 12 amino acids. The CDR3 DNA is TGTGCCAGCAGCTTATTTGCAGATACGCAGTATTTT. This gives the protein CASSLFADTQYF.

V and J are TRBV4-2 and TRBJ1-2, with D tentatively TRBD1 (5 bases). V was cut by 4 bases and J by 4 bases, with 13 bases left in between. The CDR3 is 14 residues long. Germline assignment: CDR1 LGHNA and CDR2 YNFKEQ. The CDR3 coding sequence is TGTGCCAGCAGCCCCCGGGGGGGTGGCTATGGCTACACCTTC. This codes for CASSPRGGGYGYTF.

V and J are TRBV4-3 and TRBJ1-1; no definite D call. The CDR3 has 14 amino acids. The germline CDR1 and CDR2 sequences are LGHNA and YSLEER. Trimming removed 4 bases at V and 2 bases at J, with 11 bases between. CDR3 protein: CASSPQRGNTEAFF. CDR3 bases: TGCGCCAGCAGCCCGCAAAGAGGAAACACTGAAGCTTTCTTT.

The gene calls are TRBV7-2 and TRBJ2-5, with D possibly being TRBD1 (6 bases). This CDR3 region has 12 residues. Between the trimmed V and J ends, which lost 1 base and 9 bases, there was a span of 9 bases. Germline assignment: CDR1 SGHTA and CDR2 FQGNSA. CDR3 nucleotide sequence: TGTGCCAGCAGCTTAGATTGGGGGCCCCAGTACTTC. Amino acids: CASSLDWGPQYF.